A selection of T cell receptor beta chains follows, all from one sample in a study of OX40 agonist ivuxolimab in advanced cancers. The protocol was immunoSEQ multiplex PCR, while the TCRdb copy is restricted to in-frame clones and leaves out a portion. Of some 86,000 clones listed, 75% to 95% are singletons. Sample: CD4+ or CD8+ T cells sorted from blood, taken in a trial of the OX40 agonist ivuxolimab. The receptor set was obtained from an adult with an advanced solid tumor such as melanoma, head and neck, liver or kidney cancer. Both conserved end residues are part of each CDR3.

j_gene | v_gene | CDR3aa
TRBJ1-2 | TRBV30 | CAWSEGDYGYTF
TRBJ1-2 | TRBV7-3 | CASSLSRKGYGYTF
TRBJ2-4 | TRBV5-1 | CASSFEAGPGAKNIQYF
TRBJ2-1 | TRBV27 | CASSTGLAGTLSSYNEQFF
TRBJ1-5 | TRBV6-1 | CASSEGANRGNQPQHF
TRBJ2-5 | TRBV4-1 | CASSQGDTKTQYF
TRBJ2-4 | TRBV2 | CASSEQGNIQYF
TRBJ2-7 | TRBV11-2 | CASSLARQSYEQYF
. | TRBV6-5 | CASGTRGGGTVEQYF
TRBJ2-7 | TRBV6-5 | CASRATGGPYEQYF
TRBJ2-1 | TRBV2 | CASRDRGNNEQFF
TRBJ2-7 | TRBV2 | CASSEDRARSLF
TRBJ2-3 | TRBV4-1 | CASSQPRLAGSTDTQYF
TRBJ1-2 | TRBV18 | CASSPPGNYGYTF
TRBJ1-5 | TRBV5-1 | CASSLGGLEQPQHF
TRBJ2-5 | TRBV5-1 | CASSLERVGETQYF
TRBJ2-3 | TRBV28 | CASSLGGLSTDTQYF
. | TRBV7-2 | CASSPEGLSYYEQYF
TRBJ2-7 | TRBV7-9 | CASSFSTSGMYEQYF
TRBJ1-1 | TRBV28 | CASMPNTGGALEAFF
TRBJ2-1 | TRBV28 | CASILRAGGLSSYNEQFF
TRBJ1-1 | TRBV5-1 | CASSLQGGGMNTEAFF
TRBJ2-1 | TRBV19 | CASSMVYNEQFF
TRBJ1-3 | TRBV9 | CASSVTGGSGNTIYF
TRBJ2-1 | TRBV19 | CASTISGSYNEQFF
TRBJ1-1 | TRBV6-5 | CASSYLGARTEAFF
TRBJ2-5 | TRBV18 | CASSPLAGKETQYF
TRBJ1-2 | TRBV30 | CAWSSRGGNIMGYTF
TRBJ1-2 | TRBV5-6 | CASSLGLSSMGGYTF
TRBJ2-6 | TRBV6-1 | CASSESGANVLTF
TRBJ2-3 | TRBV4-1 | CASSRPGGGSTDTQYF
TRBJ2-1 | TRBV15 | CATSRGVSGSGYNEQFF
TRBJ2-2 | TRBV4-1 | CASSQAPSGTTGELFF
TRBJ2-5 | TRBV7-2 | CASSSRRAPETQYF
TRBJ2-3 | TRBV7-2 | CASSLLDTDTQYF
TRBJ1-2 | TRBV5-1 | CASSLGGTGDIYGYTF
TRBJ2-3 | TRBV6-5 | CASSYVPQGVTQYF
TRBJ2-7 | TRBV28 | CASSLWAGVSSYEQYF
TRBJ2-5 | TRBV20-1 | CSARSTDTQYF
TRBJ1-1 | TRBV5-5 | CASSWGWQGVFNTEAFF
TRBJ2-3 | TRBV27 | CASSLRTVRFATSTDTQYF
TRBJ2-7 | TRBV25-1 | CASRGLADLYEQYF
TRBJ1-2 | TRBV30 | CAWLAAGQLNTF
TRBJ2-2 | TRBV7-6 | CASSPRANTGELFF
TRBJ1-5 | TRBV5-4 | CASSLGPPRDNQPQHF
TRBJ2-1 | TRBV11-3 | CASSQRGSSYNEQFF
TRBJ1-4 | TRBV5-1 | CASSPDGATNEKLFF
. | TRBV5-1 | CASSTQGYEQYF